The next 10 T cell receptor beta chains were all read from a single sample in a study of CD8 T cells in ankylosing spondylitis. Via MiXCR, TCRdb re-called the 5' RACE reads, giving one row per CDR3 protein. This table has 250,000 or so distinct CDR3 sequences, 10% appearing once. Sequencing was done on a sample of blood, either unsorted or a sorted T cell fraction (not recorded which). The receptors here all came from a male donor with ankylosing spondylitis or in good health (not recorded which).

CDR3 sequence: CSPGGRAEAFF. DNA for the CDR3: TGCAGCCCGGGGGGTAGGGCTGAAGCTTTCTTT. V usage is TRBV29-1 and J usage is TRBJ1-1; weak D call: TRBD1 (5 bases). The ends were cut back, 8 bases at V and 6 bases at J, with 13 bases in the middle. The CDR3 extends over 11 amino acids. Germline loops: CDR1 SQVTM, CDR2 ANQGSEA.

The table lists this clonotype with many counts. V usage is TRBV12-3 or TRBV12-4 and J usage is TRBJ2-3; 7 bases are a match to TRBD2. This CDR3 is built from 16 residues. Trimming removed 7 bases from V and 2 bases from J; junction bases left unmatched: 12. CDR3 region: CASTLTGGRYTDTQYF. Written as DNA, the CDR3 is TGTGCCAGCACCCTAACCGGCGGGAGATACACAGATACGCAGTATTTT.

This clonotype showed up many times. The rearrangement joins TRBV27 to TRBJ1-3, with TRBD1 matching 7 bases. With 8 bases clipped from V and 4 bases from J, the junction kept 5 bases outside the gene matches. The CDR3 loop spans 13 amino acids. Germline CDR1 is MNHEY and CDR2 is SMNVEV (reference sequence). The DNA of the CDR3 is TGTGCCAGCGGCAAGACAGGGGGAAACACCATATATTTT. Translation gives CASGKTGGNTIYF.

The sample holds many counts of this clonotype. The chain links TRBV20-1 to TRBJ2-1, with TRBD1 as a possible D gene (5 bases). Per the germline V gene, CDR1 is DFQATT and CDR2 is SNEGSKA (reference sequence). The CDR3 spans 11 residues. V lost 0 bases and J lost 13, with 10 bases in between. The CDR3 protein is CSARDPGKQFF. The CDR3, as DNA: TGCAGTGCTAGAGATCCAGGGAAACAGTTCTTC.

This clonotype was seen at least ten times. V is TRBV13 and J is TRBJ2-2; D is unresolved. Trimming removed 5 bases from V and 3 bases from J, with 13 bases in between. The CDR3 length is 15 residues. Germline CDR1 is PRHDT and CDR2 is FYEKMQ (reference sequence). The CDR3 sequence is CASSGSFTDTGELFF. The DNA of the CDR3 is TGTGCCAGCAGCGGATCGTTCACAGACACCGGGGAGCTGTTTTTT.

This clonotype was recorded at least ten times. The chain couples TRBV29-1 to TRBJ2-3; TRBD2 aligns across 8 bases. Germline assignment: CDR1 SQVTM and CDR2 ANQGSEA. The ends lost 3 bases at V and 3 bases at J; junction bases unmatched: 8. The CDR3 is made up of 15 amino acids. The CDR3 reads CSVDSSGSSTDTQYF. The CDR3 region has the DNA TGCAGCGTTGATTCGAGCGGGAGTTCGACAGATACGCAGTATTTT.

This chain uses TRBV5-1 with TRBJ2-5; TRBD1 agrees at 8 bases. The CDR3 covers 16 residues. Unmatched junction bases numbered 11, after V lost 3 bases and J lost 4 bases. Germline loops: CDR1 SGHRS, CDR2 YFSETQ. In DNA form, the CDR3 reads TGCGCCAGCAGCTGGGGGCCAGGGGGCGCGGGAGAGACCCAGTACTTC. Translated, it gives CASSWGPGGAGETQYF.

This clonotype was seen at least ten times. The chain has TRBV6-1 and TRBJ2-7; 12 bases are a match to TRBD1. Germline CDR1 reads MNHNS; CDR2 reads SASEGT. CDR3 length equals 15 residues. V lost 5 bases to trimming and J lost 2 bases; unmatched junction nucleotides: 4. CDR3 sequence: CASSPGQGAAYEQYF. For the CDR3, the DNA is TGTGCCAGCAGTCCGGGACAGGGGGCGGCCTACGAGCAGTACTTC.

This clonotype was recorded at least ten times. The rearrangement uses TRBV5-1 and TRBJ2-5; D gene ambiguous. V lost 4 bases, J lost 5 bases, and 18 bases lay in between. CDR1 and CDR2 from the germline V gene are SGHRS and YFSETQ. This CDR3 contains 15 residues. The CDR3, as DNA: TGCGCCAGCAGCCTTCCGAGTCAGCAGAGCGAGACCCAGTACTTC. This translates into CASSLPSQQSETQYF.

The table lists this clonotype with many counts. The chain carries TRBV27 and TRBJ1-1, with D unclear. In germline, CDR1 is MNHEY, CDR2 SMNVEV (reference sequence). The CDR3 loop spans 13 amino acids. The V and J ends lost 0 bases and 5 bases respectively, with 7 bases between them. The chain's CDR3 is CASSLSRRTEAFF. The CDR3, as DNA: TGTGCCAGCAGTTTATCGCGGCGTACTGAAGCTTTCTTT.